This entry lists 8 T cell receptor beta chains sequenced from one sample in a study of T cells in Graves' hyperthyroidism and ophthalmopathy. Regions amplified from RNA transcripts were the TCR beta CDR3 regions. An initial round of RT-PCR targeting the TCR CDR3 relied on the HTBI primer set. TCRdb independently ran MiXCR on the multiplex PCR reads; one entry per CDR3 protein. The data hold approximately 430,000 distinct CDR3 sequences, with 14% to 15% observed a single time. The sequenced sample consisted of blood. These receptors all come from a young man with Graves' ophthalmopathy.

The genes are TRBV6-5 and TRBJ2-1; 13 bases agree with TRBD2. Unmatched junction bases numbered 8, after V lost 2 bases and J lost 1 base. Germline CDR1 is MNHEY and CDR2 is SVGAGI. This CDR3 is built from 19 residues. Written as DNA, the CDR3 is TGTGCCAGCAGTTACGTTGGACTAGCGGGGGCCACGTCCTACAATGAGCAGTTCTTC. It yields the protein CASSYVGLAGATSYNEQFF.

In this sample, this clonotype turned up many times. A much larger clone lies a single base off, so this may be a read error. The V call is TRBV14, the J call TRBJ2-1; D is uncertain. The CDR3 contains 11 residues. CDR1 is SGHDN and CDR2 is FVKESK in the germline V gene. V lost 1 base to trimming and J lost 8 bases, with 3 bases between them. CDR3 protein: CASSQGYEQFF. The CDR3, as DNA: TGTGCCAGCAGCCAAGGCTATGAGCAGTTCTTC.

Many counts were recorded for this clonotype. CDR3 protein: CASSLTGTANTEAFF. In nucleotides, the CDR3 is TGTGCCAGCAGCCTAACCGGGACAGCTAACACTGAAGCTTTCTTT. The rearrangement uses TRBV7-2 and TRBJ1-1, with 7 bases lining up with TRBD1. With V trimmed by 5 bases and J by 2 bases, 8 bases remained unmatched. Germline V gives CDR1 SGHTA, CDR2 FQGNSA. This CDR3 comprises 15 residues.

There are a few counts of this clonotype. CDR3 sequence reads: CASSFRHPESQHF. For the CDR3, the DNA is TGTGCCAGCAGTTTTAGGCACCCGGAGTCCCAGCATTTT. The chain carries TRBV27 and TRBJ1-5; no clear D gene. Trimming removed 3 bases at V and 11 bases at J, with 14 bases between. CDR1 is MNHEY and CDR2 is SMNVEV in the germline V gene (reference sequence). This CDR3 region has 13 residues.

The V gene is TRBV27, the J gene TRBJ1-1, with a weak D call TRBD1 (5 bases). The CDR3 loop spans 16 amino acids. Trimming pared 5 bases from V and 6 bases from J, leaving 22 bases between. CDR1 MNHEY and CDR2 SMNVEV come from the germline V gene (reference sequence). The chain's CDR3 is CASSLIDKGAGAEAFF. The DNA of the CDR3 is TGTGCCAGCAGTCTTATCGATAAAGGGGCGGGCGCTGAAGCTTTCTTT.

This clonotype came up a few times. The chain is built from TRBV28 and TRBJ2-3; 7 bases fit TRBD2. The CDR3 runs 16 residues. J lost 2 bases, V lost 6 bases, and 11 bases had no gene match. From germline, CDR1 is MDHEN and CDR2 SYDVKM. In DNA, the CDR3 is TGTGCCAGCAGCTTTGCCGGGACTACATACACAGATACGCAGTATTTT. Its protein is CASSFAGTTYTDTQYF.

CDR3 sequence reads: CASSIGATNTGELFF. In nucleotides, the CDR3 is TGTGCCAGTAGTATAGGGGCAACAAACACCGGGGAGCTGTTTTTT. This sequence joins TRBV19 and TRBJ2-2; D is unresolved. V lost 1 base and J lost 2, with 8 bases in between. CDR3 length equals 15 residues. Per germline, CDR1 LNHDA and CDR2 SQIVND (reference sequence). Combining the CDR3 with reference TRBV19 and TRBJ2-2 gives the whole variable domain DGGITQSPKYLFRKEGQNVTLSCEQNLNHDAMYWYRQDPGQGLRLIYYSQIVNDFQKGDIAEGYSVSREKKESFPLTVTSAQKNPTAFYLCASSIGATNTGELFFGEGSRLTVL.

This clonotype was seen only a few times. This chain joins TRBV3-1 and TRBJ2-7; 7 positions match TRBD1. Trimming cost V 2 bases and J 1 base; bases outside gene matches: 8. The CDR3 has 16 amino acids. Germline V gene data show CDR1 as LGHDT and CDR2 as YNNKEL (reference sequence). The CDR3 loop reads CASSQLLGQISYEQYF. The CDR3, as DNA: TGTGCCAGCAGCCAACTATTGGGACAGATTTCCTACGAGCAGTACTTC.